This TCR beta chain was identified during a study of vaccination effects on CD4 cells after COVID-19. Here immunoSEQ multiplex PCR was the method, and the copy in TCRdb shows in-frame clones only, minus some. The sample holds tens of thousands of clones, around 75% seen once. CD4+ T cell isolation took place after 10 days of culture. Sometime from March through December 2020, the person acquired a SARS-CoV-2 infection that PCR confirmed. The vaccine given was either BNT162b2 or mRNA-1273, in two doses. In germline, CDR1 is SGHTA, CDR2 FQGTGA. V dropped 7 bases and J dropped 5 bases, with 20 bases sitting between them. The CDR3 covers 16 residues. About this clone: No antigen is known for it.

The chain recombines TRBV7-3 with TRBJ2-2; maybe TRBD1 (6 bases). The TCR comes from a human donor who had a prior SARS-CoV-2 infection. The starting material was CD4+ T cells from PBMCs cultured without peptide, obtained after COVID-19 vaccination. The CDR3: CASTVGPGVGTGELFF. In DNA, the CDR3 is TGTGCCAGCACCGTGGGCCCAGGGGTTGGAACCGGGGAGCTGTTTTTT.